The 5 T cell receptor beta chains below all came from one sample that was sequenced in a study of shared clonotypes between healthy human individuals. Profiled with immunoSEQ multiplex PCR; TCRdb holds only in-frame clones, not every one. This sample has about 2.2 million clones, with over 85% found just once. Cells designated naive CD8 were CD45RO-negative and were positively selected for CCR7, with terminally differentiated effector memory CD45RA+ cells excluded. Sequenced material: naive CD8+ T cells from PBMCs. Receptors were obtained from a man aged 18 to 35 in good health. Some clones in this sample may be carry-over from other donors' samples.

The chain combines TRBV29-1 with TRBJ2-2; 8 positions match TRBD1. After removal of 3 bases from V and 5 bases from J, the junction contained 20 bases not matched to a gene. The CDR3 sequence is 19 residues long. Looked up from germline, CDR1 is SQVTM and CDR2 is ANQGSEA. CDR3 sequence (DNA): TGCAGCGTTGAGGGGACAGGCGAGTCGGCGGGGTTGATAACCGGGGAGCTGTTTTTT. It is translated as CSVEGTGESAGLITGELFF.

The chain employs TRBV9 and TRBJ2-1; D call uncertain. This CDR3 comprises 11 residues. The V end was cut by 3 bases, the J end by 9 bases, with 7 bases between. The germline V gene encodes CDR1 SGDLS and CDR2 YYNGEE. CDR3: CASSGAGEQFF. CDR3 sequence (DNA): TGTGCCAGCAGCGGCGCAGGTGAGCAGTTCTTC.

This clone was observed a single time. The chain couples TRBV13 to TRBJ2-3; D unclear. Germline-derived CDR1 and CDR2 are PRHDT and FYEKMQ (reference sequence). The germline V and J ends were trimmed by 6 bases and 5 bases, with 15 bases remaining between them. The CDR3 contains 14 residues. CDR3 in DNA: TGTGCCAGCAGGCCAACGAACATCGAAGATACGCAGTATTTT. Amino acid sequence: CASRPTNIEDTQYF.

This chain uses TRBV29-1 with TRBJ2-7, with D perhaps being TRBD1 or TRBD2 (5 bases each). V lost 4 bases and J lost 1, with 11 bases in between. Germline lookup yields CDR1 SQVTM and CDR2 ANQGSEA. The CDR3 spans 13 residues. For the CDR3, the DNA is TGCAGCGTTGGGTTAGGGGAGTCCTACGAGCAGTACTTC. Translation: CSVGLGESYEQYF.

Written as DNA, the CDR3 is TGTGCCATCAGTGAACCCTCCGGGACAGGGCCCCACGAGCAGTACTTC. Protein product: CAISEPSGTGPHEQYF. The chain recombines TRBV10-3 with TRBJ2-7; 9 bases map to TRBD1. The V gene end was trimmed by 3 bases and the J gene end by 5 bases; junction bases not matched to a gene: 11. CDR3 size: 16 residues. Per the germline V gene, CDR1 is ENHRY and CDR2 is SYGVKD.